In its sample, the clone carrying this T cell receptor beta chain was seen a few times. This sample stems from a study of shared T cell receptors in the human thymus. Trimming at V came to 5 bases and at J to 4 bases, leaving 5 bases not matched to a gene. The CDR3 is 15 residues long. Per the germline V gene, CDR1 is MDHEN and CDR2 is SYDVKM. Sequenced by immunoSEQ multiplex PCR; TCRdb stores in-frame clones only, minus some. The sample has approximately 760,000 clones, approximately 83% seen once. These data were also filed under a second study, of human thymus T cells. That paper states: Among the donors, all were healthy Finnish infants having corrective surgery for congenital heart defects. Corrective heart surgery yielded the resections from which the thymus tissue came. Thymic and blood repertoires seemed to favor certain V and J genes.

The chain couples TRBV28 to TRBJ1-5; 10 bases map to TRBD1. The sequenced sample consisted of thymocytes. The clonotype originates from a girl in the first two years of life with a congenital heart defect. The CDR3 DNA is TGTGCCAGCAGTATTCCGGGACAGGGGAATCAGCCCCAGCATTTT. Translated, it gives CASSIPGQGNQPQHF.